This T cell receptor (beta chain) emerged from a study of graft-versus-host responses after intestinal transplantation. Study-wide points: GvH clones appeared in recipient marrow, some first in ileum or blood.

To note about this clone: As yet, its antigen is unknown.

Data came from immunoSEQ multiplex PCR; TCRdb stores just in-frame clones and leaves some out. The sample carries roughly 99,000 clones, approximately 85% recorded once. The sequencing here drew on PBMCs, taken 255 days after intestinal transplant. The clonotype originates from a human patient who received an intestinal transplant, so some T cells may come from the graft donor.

The CDR3 loop is CASSVPQSLDSPETEAFF. The CDR3 nucleotides read TGTGCCAGCAGCGTCCCTCAATCCCTGGACAGCCCGGAGACTGAAGCTTTCTTT. The chain is built from TRBV9 and TRBJ1-1; the D gene is possibly TRBD1 (6 bases). V was shortened by 2 bases and J by 5 bases, with 25 bases between the two germline ends. Germline CDR1 is SGDLS and CDR2 is YYNGEE. The CDR3 runs 18 residues. The full variable domain, with the rest looked up from reference TRBV9 and TRBJ1-1, is DSGVTQTPKHLITATGQRVTLRCSPRSGDLSVYWYQQSLDQGLQFLIQYYNGEERAKGNILERFSAQQFPDLHSELNLSSLELGDSALYFCASSVPQSLDSPETEAFFGQGTRLTVV.